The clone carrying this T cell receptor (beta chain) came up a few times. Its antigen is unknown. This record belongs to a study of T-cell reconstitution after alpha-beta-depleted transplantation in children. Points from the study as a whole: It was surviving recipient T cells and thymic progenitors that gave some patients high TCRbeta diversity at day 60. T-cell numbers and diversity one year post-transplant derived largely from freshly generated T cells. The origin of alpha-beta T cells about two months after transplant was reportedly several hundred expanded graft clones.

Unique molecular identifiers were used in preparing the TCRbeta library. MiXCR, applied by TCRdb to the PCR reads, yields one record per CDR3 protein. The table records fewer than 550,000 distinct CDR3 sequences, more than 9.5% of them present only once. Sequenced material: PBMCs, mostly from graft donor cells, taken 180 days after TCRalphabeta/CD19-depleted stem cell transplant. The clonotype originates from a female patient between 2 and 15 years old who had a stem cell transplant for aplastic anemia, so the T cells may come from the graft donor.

Written as DNA, the CDR3 is TGTGCCAGCAGCGTTACGGGGGGCGACACTGAAGCTTTCTTT. Its protein is CASSVTGGDTEAFF. V is TRBV9 and J is TRBJ1-1, with a possible D match to TRBD1 (6 bases). The V gene lost 2 bases and the J gene lost 3 bases, with 11 bases spanning the gap. The germline V gene encodes CDR1 SGDLS and CDR2 YYNGEE. The length of the CDR3 is 14 residues. The full variable domain, in which reference TRBV9 and TRBJ1-1 provide the parts outside the CDR3, is DSGVTQTPKHLITATGQRVTLRCSPRSGDLSVYWYQQSLDQGLQFLIQYYNGEERAKGNILERFSAQQFPDLHSELNLSSLELGDSALYFCASSVTGGDTEAFFGQGTRLTVV.